This T cell receptor beta chain was captured in a study of blood T cells in healthy people across ages. Then a second PCR, running roughly 7 to 11 cycles, was carried out with a sample-barcoded 5' primer and a J-beta primer mix. In TCRdb, the 5' RACE reads were re-called with MiXCR into one record per CDR3 protein. The sample carries more than 750,000 distinct CDR3 sequences, 29% recorded once. This clonotype was found a few times. V trimming: 4 bases; J trimming: 8 bases; junction bases outside the gene matches: 11. The CDR3 sequence is 15 residues long. Germline V lookup: CDR1 SGHRS, CDR2 YFSETQ. This same sample was also part of a study on T cells of mothers and their children.

The sequenced material came from blood. The receptor was isolated from a woman aged 40 to 50 in good health. This chain connects TRBV5-1 to TRBJ2-2; 7 bases are a match to TRBD1. CDR3 bases: TGCGCCAGCAGCGAAATACCACAGGGGAATGGGGAGCTGTTTTTT. Translation gives CASSEIPQGNGELFF.